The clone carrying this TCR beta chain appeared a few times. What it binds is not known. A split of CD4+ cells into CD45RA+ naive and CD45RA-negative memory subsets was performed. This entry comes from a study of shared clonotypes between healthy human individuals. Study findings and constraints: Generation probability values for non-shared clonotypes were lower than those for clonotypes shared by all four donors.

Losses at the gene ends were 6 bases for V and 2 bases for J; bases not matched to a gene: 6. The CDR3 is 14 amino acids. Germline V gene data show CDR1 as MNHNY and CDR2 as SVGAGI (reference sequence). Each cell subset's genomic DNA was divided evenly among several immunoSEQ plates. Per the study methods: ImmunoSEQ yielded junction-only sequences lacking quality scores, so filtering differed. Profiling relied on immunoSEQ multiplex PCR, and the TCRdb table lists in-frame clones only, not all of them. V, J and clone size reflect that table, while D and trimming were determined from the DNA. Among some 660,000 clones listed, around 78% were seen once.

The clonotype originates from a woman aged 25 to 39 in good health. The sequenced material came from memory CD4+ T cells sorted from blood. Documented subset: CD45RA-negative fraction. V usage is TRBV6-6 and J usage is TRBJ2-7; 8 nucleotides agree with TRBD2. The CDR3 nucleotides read TGTGCCAGCAGGGCTAGCGGGTACGCCTACGAGCAGTACTTC. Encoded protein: CASRASGYAYEQYF.